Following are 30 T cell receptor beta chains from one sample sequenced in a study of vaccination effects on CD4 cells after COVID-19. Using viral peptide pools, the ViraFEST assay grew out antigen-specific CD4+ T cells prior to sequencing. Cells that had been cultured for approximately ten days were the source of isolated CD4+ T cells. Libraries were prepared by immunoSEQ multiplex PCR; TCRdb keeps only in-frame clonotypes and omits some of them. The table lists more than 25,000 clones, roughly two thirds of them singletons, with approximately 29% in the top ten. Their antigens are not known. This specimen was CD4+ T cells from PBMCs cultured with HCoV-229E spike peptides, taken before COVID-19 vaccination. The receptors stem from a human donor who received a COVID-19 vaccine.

CDR3: CASSRSGFYEQYF. CDR3 sequence (DNA): TGTGCCAGCAGCCGTAGTGGATTCTACGAGCAGTACTTC. The chain employs TRBV6-5 and TRBJ2-7; D gene unclear. The V gene's germline CDR1 is MNHEY and CDR2 SVGAGI. V lost 6 bases, J lost 3 bases, and 12 bases lay in between. This CDR3 has 13 residues.

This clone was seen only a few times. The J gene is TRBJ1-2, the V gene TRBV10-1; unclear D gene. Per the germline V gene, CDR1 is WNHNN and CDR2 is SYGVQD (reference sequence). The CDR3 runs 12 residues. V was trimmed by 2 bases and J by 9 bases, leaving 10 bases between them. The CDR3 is CASSEVVGCYTF. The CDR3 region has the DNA TGCGCCAGCAGTGAGGTGGTCGGATGCTACACCTTC.

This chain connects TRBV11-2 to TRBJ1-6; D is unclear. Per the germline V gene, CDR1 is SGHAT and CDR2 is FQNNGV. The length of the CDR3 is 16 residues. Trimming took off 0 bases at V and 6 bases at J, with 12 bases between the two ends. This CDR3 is CASSLEVLSLNSPLHF. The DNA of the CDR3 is TGTGCCAGCAGCTTAGAAGTACTGTCGCTTAATTCACCCCTCCACTTT. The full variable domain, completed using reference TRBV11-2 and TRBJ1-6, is EAGVAQSPRYKIIEKRQSVAFWCNPISGHATLYWYQQILGQGPKLLIQFQNNGVVDDSQLPKDRFSAERLKGVDSTLKIQPAKLEDSAVYLCASSLEVLSLNSPLHFGNGTRLTVT.

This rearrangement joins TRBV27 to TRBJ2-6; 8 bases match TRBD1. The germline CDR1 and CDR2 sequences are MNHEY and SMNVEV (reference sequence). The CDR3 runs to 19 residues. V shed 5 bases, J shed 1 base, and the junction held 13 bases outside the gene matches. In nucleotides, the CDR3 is TGTGCCAGCAGTACCTCGCGGACAGGGATTGGTTCTGGGGCCAACGTCCTGACTTTC. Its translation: CASSTSRTGIGSGANVLTF. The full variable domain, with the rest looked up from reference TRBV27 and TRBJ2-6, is EAQVTQNPRYLITVTGKKLTVTCSQNMNHEYMSWYRQDPGLGLRQIYYSMNVEVTDKGDVPEGYKVSRKEKRNFPLILESPSPNQTSLYFCASSTSRTGIGSGANVLTFGAGSRLTVL.

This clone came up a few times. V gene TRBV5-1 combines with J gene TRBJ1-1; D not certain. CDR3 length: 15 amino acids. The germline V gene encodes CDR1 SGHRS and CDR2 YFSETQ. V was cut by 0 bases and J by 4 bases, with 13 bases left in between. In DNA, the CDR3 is TGCGCCAGCAGCTTGGGGCCGGGAAAGGTCACTGAAGCTTTCTTT. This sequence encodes CASSLGPGKVTEAFF.

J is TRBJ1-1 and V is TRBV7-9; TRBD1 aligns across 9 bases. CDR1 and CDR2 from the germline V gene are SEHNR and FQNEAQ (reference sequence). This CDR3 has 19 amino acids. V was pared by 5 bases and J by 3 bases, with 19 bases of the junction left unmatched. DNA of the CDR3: TGTGCCAGCAGCCCGCGCTATCTCCGGGACAGGGAGAGGGACACTGAAGCTTTCTTT. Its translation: CASSPRYLRDRERDTEAFF.

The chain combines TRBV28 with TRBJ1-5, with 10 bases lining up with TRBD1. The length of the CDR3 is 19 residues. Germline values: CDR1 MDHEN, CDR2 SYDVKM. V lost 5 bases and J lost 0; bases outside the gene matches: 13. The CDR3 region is CASSQKTGGRRYSNQPQHF. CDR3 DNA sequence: TGTGCCAGCAGTCAAAAGACAGGGGGCAGACGTTATAGCAATCAGCCCCAGCATTTT.

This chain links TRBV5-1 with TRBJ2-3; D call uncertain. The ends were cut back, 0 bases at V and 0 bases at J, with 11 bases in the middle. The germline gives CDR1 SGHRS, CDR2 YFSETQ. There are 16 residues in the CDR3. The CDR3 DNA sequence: TGCGCCAGCAGCTTGGGCACGGCTGGTAGCACAGATACGCAGTATTTT. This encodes CASSLGTAGSTDTQYF.

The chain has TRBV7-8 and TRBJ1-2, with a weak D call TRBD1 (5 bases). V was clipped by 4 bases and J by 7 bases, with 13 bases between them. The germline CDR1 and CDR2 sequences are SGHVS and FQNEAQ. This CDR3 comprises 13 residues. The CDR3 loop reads CASSYGTRAGYTF. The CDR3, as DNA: TGTGCCAGCAGCTACGGAACCAGGGCTGGCTACACCTTC.

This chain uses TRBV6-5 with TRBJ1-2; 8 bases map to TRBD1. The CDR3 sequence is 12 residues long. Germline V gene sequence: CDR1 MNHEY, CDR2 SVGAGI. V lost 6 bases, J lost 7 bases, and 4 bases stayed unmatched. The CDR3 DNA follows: TGTGCCAGCAGGGACAGGGTCCCTGGCTACACCTTC. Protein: CASRDRVPGYTF.

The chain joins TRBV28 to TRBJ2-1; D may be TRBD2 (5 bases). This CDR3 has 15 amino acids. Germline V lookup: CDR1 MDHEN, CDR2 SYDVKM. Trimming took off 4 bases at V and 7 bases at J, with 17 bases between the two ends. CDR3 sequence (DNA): TGTGCCAGCAGTTCGGCTAGCCCAAGCCCAAATGAGCAGTTCTTC. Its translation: CASSSASPSPNEQFF.

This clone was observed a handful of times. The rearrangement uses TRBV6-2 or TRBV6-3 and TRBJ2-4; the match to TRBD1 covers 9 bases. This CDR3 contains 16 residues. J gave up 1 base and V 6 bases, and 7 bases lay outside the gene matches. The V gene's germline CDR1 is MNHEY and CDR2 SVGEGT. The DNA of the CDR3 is TGTGCCAGCAGCCTAACAGGGGGCTTCGCCAAAAACATTCAGTACTTC. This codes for CASSLTGGFAKNIQYF.

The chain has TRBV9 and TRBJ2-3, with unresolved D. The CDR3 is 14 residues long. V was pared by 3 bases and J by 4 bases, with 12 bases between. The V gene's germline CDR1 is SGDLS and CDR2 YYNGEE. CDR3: CASSADSGPDTQYF. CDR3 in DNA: TGTGCCAGCAGCGCCGATTCCGGACCAGATACGCAGTATTTT.

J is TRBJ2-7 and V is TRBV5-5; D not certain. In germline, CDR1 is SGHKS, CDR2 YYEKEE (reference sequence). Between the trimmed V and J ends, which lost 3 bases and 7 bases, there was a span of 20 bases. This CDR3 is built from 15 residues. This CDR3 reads CASSWDKIGKREQYF. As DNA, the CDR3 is TGTGCCAGCAGCTGGGATAAAATAGGGAAGAGGGAGCAGTACTTC.

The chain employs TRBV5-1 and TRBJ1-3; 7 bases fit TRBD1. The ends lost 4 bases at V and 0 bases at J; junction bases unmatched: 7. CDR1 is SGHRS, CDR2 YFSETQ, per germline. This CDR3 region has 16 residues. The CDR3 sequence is CASSTRQGISGNTIYF. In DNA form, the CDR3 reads TGCGCCAGCAGCACCAGACAGGGCATCTCTGGAAACACCATATATTTT.

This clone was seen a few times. CDR3 loop: CASSNQGGSEPQHF. In DNA form, the CDR3 reads TGTGCCAGCAGCAATCAGGGTGGGAGTGAGCCCCAGCATTTT. This chain connects TRBV21-1 to TRBJ1-5. TRBV21-1 is described as a pseudogene. The CDR3 is 14 residues long.

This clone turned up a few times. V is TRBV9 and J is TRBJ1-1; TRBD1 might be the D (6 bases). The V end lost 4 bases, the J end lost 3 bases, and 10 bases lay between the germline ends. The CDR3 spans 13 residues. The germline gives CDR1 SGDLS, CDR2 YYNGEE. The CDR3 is CASSPNRDTEAFF. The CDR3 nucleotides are TGTGCCAGCAGCCCCAACAGGGACACTGAAGCTTTCTTT. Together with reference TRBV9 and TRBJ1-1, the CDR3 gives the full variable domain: DSGVTQTPKHLITATGQRVTLRCSPRSGDLSVYWYQQSLDQGLQFLIQYYNGEERAKGNILERFSAQQFPDLHSELNLSSLELGDSALYFCASSPNRDTEAFFGQGTRLTVV.

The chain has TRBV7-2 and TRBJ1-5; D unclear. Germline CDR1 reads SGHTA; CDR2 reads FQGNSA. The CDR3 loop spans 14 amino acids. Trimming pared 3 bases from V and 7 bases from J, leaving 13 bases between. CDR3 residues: CASSFNGESQPQHF. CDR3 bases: TGTGCCAGCAGCTTTAACGGGGAGTCACAGCCCCAGCATTTT.

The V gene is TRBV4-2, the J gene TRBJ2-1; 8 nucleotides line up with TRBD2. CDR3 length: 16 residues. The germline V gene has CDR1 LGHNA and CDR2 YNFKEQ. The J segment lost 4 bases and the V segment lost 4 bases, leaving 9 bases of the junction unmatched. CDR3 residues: CASSRVAGRGYNEQFF. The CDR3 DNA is TGTGCCAGCAGCCGCGTAGCGGGGAGGGGGTACAATGAGCAGTTCTTC.

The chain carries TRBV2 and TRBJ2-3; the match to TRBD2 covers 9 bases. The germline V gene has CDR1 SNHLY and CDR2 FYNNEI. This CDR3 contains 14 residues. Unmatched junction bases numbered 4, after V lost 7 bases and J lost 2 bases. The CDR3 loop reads CASNLAGYTDTQYF. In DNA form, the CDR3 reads TGTGCCAGCAATCTAGCGGGGTACACAGATACGCAGTATTTT.

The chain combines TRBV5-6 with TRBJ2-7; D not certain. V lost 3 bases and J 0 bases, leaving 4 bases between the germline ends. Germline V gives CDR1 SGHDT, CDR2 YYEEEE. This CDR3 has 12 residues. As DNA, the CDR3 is TGTGCCAGCAGCTGGAGCTCCTACGAGCAGTACTTC. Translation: CASSWSSYEQYF. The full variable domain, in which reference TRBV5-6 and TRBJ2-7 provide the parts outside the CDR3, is DAGVTQSPTHLIKTRGQQVTLRCSPKSGHDTVSWYQQALGQGPQFIFQYYEEEERQRGNFPDRFSGHQFPNYSSELNVNALLLGDSALYLCASSWSSYEQYFGPGTRLTVT.

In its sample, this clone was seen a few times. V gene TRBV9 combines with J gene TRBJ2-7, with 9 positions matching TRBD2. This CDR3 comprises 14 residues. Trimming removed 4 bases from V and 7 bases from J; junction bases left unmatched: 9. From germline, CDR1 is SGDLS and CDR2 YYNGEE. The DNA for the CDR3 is TGTGCCAGCAGCCTAGGACTAGCGCAGGGGGAGCAGTACTTC. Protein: CASSLGLAQGEQYF. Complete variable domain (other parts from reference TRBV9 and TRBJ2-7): DSGVTQTPKHLITATGQRVTLRCSPRSGDLSVYWYQQSLDQGLQFLIQYYNGEERAKGNILERFSAQQFPDLHSELNLSSLELGDSALYFCASSLGLAQGEQYFGPGTRLTVT.

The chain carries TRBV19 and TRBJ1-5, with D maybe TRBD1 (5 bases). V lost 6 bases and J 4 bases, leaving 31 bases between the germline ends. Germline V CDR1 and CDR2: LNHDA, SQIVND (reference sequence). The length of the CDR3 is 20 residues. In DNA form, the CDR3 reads TGTGCCAGTAGATTTCAAAACACCAGAGGACCCCTACGGACAAATCAGCCCCAGCATTTT. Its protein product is CASRFQNTRGPLRTNQPQHF.

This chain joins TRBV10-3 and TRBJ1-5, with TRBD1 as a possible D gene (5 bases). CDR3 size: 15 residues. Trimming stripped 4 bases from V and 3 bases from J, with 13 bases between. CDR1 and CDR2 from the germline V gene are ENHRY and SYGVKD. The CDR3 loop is CAISVSQGINQPQHF. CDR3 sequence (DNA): TGTGCCATCAGTGTCAGCCAGGGAATCAATCAGCCCCAGCATTTT.

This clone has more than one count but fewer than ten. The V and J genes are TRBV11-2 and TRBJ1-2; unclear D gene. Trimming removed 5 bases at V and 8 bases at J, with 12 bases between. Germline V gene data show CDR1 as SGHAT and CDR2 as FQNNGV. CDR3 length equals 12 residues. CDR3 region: CASSHQVRGYTF. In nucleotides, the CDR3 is TGTGCCAGCAGCCACCAAGTAAGGGGCTACACCTTC.

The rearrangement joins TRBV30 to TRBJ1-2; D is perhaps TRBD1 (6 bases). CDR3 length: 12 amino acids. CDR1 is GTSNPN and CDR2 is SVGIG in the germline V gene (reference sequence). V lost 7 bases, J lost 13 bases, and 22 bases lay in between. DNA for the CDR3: TGTGCCTCGGCAGGGGCAGGAGCTTCGTGCACCTTC. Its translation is CASAGAGASCTF. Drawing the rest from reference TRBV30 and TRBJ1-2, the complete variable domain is SQTIHQWPATLVQPVGSPLSLECTVEGTSNPNLYWYRQAAGRGLQLLFYSVGIGQISSEVPQNLSASRPQDRQFILSSKKLLLSDSGFYLCASAGAGASCTFGSGTRLTVV.

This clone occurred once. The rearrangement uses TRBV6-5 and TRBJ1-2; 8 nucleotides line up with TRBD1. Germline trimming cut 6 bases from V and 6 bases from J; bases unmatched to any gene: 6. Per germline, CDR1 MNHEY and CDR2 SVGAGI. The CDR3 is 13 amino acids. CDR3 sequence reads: CASRDRAADGYTF. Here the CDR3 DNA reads TGTGCCAGCAGGGACAGGGCTGCGGATGGCTACACCTTC.

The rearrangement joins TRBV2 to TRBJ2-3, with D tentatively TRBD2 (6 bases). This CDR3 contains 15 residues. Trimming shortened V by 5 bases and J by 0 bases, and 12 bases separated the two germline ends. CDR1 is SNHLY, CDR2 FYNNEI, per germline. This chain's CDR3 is CASSKGGASTDTQYF. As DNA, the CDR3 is TGTGCCAGCAGTAAGGGCGGGGCTAGCACAGATACGCAGTATTTT.

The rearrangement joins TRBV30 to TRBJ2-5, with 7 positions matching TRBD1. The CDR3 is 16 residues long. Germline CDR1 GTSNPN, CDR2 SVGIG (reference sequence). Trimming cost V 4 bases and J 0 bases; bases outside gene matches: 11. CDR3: CAWNGRAGGNQETQYF. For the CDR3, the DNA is TGTGCCTGGAATGGTAGGGCAGGGGGTAACCAAGAGACCCAGTACTTC.

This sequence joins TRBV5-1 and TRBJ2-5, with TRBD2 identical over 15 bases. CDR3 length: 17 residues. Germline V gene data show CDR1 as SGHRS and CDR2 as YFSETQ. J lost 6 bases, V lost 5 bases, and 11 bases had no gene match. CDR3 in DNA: TGCGCCAGCAGAAAAGAGCCGGGACTAGCGGGGGGACAGACCCAGTACTTC. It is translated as CASRKEPGLAGGQTQYF.